This record concerns one T cell receptor beta chain sequence. Its antigen is as yet unknown. This record belongs to a study of shared clonotypes between healthy human individuals. Study overall: Serving as donors were two women and a few men, whose ages spanned 18 to 49. Whole-study results and caveats: Limited genetic and exposure-history diversity came from having few donors. In general, naive subsets displayed greater estimated richness than memory subsets did.

Naive CD8 cells, CD45RO-negative and positively selected for CCR7, excluded terminally differentiated effector memory CD45RA+ cells. The protocol was immunoSEQ multiplex PCR, while the TCRdb copy is restricted to in-frame clones and leaves out a portion. Among about 2 million clones listed, approximately 94% were seen once. This CDR3 spans 11 amino acids. V dropped 5 bases and J dropped 8 bases, with 9 bases sitting between them. In germline, CDR1 is LNHDA, CDR2 SQIVND (reference sequence). The source of this sequence is a man aged 18 to 30 in good health. This chain joins TRBV19 and TRBJ1-2; no firm D call. Sequenced sample: naive CD8+ T cells sorted from blood. Here the CDR3 reads CASSYMRGYTF. The DNA of the CDR3 is TGTGCCAGTAGTTACATGCGGGGCTACACCTTC.